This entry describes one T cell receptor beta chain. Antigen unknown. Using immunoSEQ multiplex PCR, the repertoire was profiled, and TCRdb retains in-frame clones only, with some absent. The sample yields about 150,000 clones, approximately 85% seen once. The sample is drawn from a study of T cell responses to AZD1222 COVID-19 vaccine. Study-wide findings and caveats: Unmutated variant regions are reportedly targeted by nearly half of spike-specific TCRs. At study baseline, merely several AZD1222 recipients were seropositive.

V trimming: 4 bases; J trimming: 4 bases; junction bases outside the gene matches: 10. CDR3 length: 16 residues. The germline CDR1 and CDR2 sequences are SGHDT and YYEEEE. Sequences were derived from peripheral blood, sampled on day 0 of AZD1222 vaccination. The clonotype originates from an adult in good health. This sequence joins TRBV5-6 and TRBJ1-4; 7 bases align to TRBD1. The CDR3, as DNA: TGTGCCAGCAGCCTAATAGGACAGGCTGTTAATGAAAAACTGTTTTTT. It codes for CASSLIGQAVNEKLFF. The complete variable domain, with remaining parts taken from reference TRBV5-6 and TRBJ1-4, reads DAGVTQSPTHLIKTRGQQVTLRCSPKSGHDTVSWYQQALGQGPQFIFQYYEEEERQRGNFPDRFSGHQFPNYSSELNVNALLLGDSALYLCASSLIGQAVNEKLFFGSGTQLSVL.